This TCR beta chain was found in a study of cytomegalovirus exposure and HLA in healthy donors. Across the whole study: In a previous analysis, approximately 110 million unique TCR beta sequences were found from 170 million or so T cells.

Amplification used 60 Vbeta primers and 13 Jbeta primers. Assay: immunoSEQ multiplex PCR; the TCRdb copy retains only in-frame clones and omits some. The data show 150,000 to 180,000 clones, under 85% seen once. Study-level findings and limits: DRB1 showed the most TCR associations and HLA-C the fewest in a later analysis, as rates varied by HLA locus. HLA allele associations emerged for around 15,000 TCR beta sequences in a later analysis, at 0.05 false discovery rate.

This clone was found a few times. As yet, its antigen is unknown. This TCR came from a man between 18 and 29 years old in good health and CMV-seronegative. The sequencing input was PBMCs.

The CDR3 bases are TGCGCCAGCAGCTTTTCGACAGGGGAAGCTTTCTTT. It codes for CASSFSTGEAFF. This chain links TRBV5-1 with TRBJ1-1; 7 bases are shared with TRBD1. V was clipped by 2 bases and J by 8 bases; unmatched bases: 3. The CDR3 sequence is 12 residues long. Per the germline V gene, CDR1 is SGHRS and CDR2 is YFSETQ.